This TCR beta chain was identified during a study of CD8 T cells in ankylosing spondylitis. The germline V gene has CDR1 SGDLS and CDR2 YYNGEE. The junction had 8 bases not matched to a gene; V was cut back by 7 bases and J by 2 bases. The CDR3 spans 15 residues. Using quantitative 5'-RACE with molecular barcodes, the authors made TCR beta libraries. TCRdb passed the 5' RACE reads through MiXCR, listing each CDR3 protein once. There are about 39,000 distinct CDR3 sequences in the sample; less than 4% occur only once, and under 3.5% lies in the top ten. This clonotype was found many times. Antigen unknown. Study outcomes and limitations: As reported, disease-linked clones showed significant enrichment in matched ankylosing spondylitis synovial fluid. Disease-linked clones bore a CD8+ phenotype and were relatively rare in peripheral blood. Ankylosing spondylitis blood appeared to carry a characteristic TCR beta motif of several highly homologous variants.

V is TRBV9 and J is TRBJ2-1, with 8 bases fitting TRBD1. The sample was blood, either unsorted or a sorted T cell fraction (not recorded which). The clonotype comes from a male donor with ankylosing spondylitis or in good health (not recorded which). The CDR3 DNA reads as TGTGCCAGCGGTCCCAGGACAGGGCCCTACAATGAGCAGTTCTTC. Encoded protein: CASGPRTGPYNEQFF.